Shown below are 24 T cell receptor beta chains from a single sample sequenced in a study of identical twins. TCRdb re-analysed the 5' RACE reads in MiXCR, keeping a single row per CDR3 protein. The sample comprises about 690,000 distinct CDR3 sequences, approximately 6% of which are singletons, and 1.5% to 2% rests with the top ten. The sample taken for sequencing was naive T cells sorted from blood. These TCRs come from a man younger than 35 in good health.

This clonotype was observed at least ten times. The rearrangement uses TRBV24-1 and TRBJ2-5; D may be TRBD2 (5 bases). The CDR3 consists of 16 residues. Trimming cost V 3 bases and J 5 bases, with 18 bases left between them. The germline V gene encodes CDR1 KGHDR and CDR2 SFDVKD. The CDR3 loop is CATSDALELAKETQYF. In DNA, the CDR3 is TGTGCCACCAGTGATGCTCTAGAGTTAGCGAAGGAGACCCAGTACTTC.

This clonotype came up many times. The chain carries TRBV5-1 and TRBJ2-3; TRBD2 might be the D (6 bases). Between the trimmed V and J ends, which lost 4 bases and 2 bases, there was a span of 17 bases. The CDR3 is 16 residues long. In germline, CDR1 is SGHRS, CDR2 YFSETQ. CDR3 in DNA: TGCGCCAGCAGCATCGAGGAGGGAGGAAACACAGATACGCAGTATTTT. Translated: CASSIEEGGNTDTQYF.

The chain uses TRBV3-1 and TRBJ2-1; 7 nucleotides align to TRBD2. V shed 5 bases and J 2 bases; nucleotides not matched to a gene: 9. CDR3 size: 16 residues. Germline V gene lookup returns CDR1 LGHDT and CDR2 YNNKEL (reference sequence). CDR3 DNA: TGTGCCAGCAGCGAGGAAGCGGGATCTGCCTACAATGAGCAGTTCTTC. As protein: CASSEEAGSAYNEQFF.

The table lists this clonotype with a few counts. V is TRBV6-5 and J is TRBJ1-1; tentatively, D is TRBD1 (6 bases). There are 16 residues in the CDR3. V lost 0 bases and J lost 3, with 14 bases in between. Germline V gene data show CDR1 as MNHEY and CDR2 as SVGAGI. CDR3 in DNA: TGTGCCAGCAGTTACTCAGCGAAGAAGGGGGACACTGAAGCTTTCTTT. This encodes CASSYSAKKGDTEAFF.

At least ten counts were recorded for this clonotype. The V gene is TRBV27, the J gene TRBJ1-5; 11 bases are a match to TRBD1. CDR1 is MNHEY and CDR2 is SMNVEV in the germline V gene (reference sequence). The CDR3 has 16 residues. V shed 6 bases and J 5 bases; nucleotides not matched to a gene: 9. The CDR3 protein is CASSPIGQGADQPQHF. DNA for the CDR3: TGTGCCAGCAGCCCGATAGGACAGGGGGCTGATCAGCCCCAGCATTTT.

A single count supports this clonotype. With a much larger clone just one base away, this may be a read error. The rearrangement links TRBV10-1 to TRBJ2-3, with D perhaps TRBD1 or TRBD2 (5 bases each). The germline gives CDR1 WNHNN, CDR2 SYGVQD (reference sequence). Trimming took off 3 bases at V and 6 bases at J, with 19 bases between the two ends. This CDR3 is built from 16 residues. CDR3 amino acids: CASSDFARPGHDTQYF. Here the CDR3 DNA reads TGCGCCAGCAGTGATTTCGCTAGACCGGGGCATGATACGCAGTATTTT.

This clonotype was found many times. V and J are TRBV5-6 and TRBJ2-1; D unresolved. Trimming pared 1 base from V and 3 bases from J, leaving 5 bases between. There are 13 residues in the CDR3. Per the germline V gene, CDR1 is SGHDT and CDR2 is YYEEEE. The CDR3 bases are TGTGCCAGCAGCTTGCACAACTACAATGAGCAGTTCTTC. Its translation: CASSLHNYNEQFF. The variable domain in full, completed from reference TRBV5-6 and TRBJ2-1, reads DAGVTQSPTHLIKTRGQQVTLRCSPKSGHDTVSWYQQALGQGPQFIFQYYEEEERQRGNFPDRFSGHQFPNYSSELNVNALLLGDSALYLCASSLHNYNEQFFGPGTRLTVL.

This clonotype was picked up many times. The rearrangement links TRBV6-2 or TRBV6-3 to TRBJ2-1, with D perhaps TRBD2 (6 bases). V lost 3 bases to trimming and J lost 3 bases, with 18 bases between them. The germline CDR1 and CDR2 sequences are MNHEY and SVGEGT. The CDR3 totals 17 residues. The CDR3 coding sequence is TGTGCCAGCAGTTATATCGGGGTGGGAGGCCACTACAATGAGCAGTTCTTC. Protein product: CASSYIGVGGHYNEQFF.

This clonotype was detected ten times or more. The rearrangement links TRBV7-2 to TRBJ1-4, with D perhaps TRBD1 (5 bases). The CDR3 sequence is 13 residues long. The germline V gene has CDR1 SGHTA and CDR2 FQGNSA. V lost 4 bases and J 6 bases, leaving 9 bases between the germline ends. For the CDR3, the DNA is TGTGCCAGCAGCTCCCGAGGGGATGAAAAACTGTTTTTT. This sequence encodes CASSSRGDEKLFF.

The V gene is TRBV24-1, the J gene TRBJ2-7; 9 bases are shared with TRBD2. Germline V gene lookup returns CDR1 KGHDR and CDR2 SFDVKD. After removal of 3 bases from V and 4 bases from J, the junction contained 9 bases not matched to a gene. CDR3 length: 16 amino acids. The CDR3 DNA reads TGTGCCACCAGTGATGGCGGGAGGGCCCGCGAGTACGAGCAGTACTTC. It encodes CATSDGGRAREYEQYF.

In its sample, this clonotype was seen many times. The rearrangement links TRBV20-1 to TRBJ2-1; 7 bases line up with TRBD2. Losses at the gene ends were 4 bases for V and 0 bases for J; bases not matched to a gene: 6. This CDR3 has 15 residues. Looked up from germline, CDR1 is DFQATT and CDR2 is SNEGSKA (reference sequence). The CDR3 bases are TGCAGTGCTACCGCTGGGGGGGGCTCCTACAATGAGCAGTTCTTC. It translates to CSATAGGGSYNEQFF.

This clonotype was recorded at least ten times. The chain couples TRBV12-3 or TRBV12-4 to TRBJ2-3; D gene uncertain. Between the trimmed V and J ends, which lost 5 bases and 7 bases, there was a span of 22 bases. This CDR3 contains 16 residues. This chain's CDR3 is CASSLATPDTRHTQYF. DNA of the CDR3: TGTGCCAGCAGTCTTGCAACTCCCGACACGCGACATACGCAGTATTTT.

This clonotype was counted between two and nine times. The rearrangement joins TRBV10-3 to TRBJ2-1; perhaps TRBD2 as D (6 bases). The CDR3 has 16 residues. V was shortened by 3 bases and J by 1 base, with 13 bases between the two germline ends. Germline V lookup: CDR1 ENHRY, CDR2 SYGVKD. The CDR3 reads CAISDPLGTSYNEQFF. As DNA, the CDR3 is TGTGCCATCAGTGATCCTCTCGGGACTTCCTACAATGAGCAGTTCTTC.

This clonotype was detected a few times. In nucleotides, the CDR3 is TGCAGCGTTGAAGTTCGGGACAGGGCTTTCGCAGATACGCAGTATTTT. Its translation: CSVEVRDRAFADTQYF. The genes are TRBV29-1 and TRBJ2-3, with 9 bases fitting TRBD1. In germline, CDR1 is SQVTM, CDR2 ANQGSEA. The CDR3 has 16 amino acids. The V and J ends lost 1 base and 4 bases, in that order; junction bases with no gene match: 9.

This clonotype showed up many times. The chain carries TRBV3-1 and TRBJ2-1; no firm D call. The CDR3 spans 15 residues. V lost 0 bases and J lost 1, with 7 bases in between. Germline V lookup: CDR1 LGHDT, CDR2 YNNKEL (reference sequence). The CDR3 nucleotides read TGTGCCAGCAGCCAAGACTGGTCGTCCTACAATGAGCAGTTCTTC. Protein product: CASSQDWSSYNEQFF.

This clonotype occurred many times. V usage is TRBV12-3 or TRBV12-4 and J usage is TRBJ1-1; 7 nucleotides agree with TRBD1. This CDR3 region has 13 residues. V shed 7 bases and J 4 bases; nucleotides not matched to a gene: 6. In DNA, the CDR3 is TGTGCCAGCACAAACAGGGGCGGCACTGAAGCTTTCTTT. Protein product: CASTNRGGTEAFF.

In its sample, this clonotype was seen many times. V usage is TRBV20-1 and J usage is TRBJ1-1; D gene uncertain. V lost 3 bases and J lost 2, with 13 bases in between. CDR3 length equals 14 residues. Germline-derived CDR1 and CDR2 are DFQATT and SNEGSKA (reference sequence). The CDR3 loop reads CSASPNIRNTEAFF. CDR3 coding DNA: TGCAGTGCTAGTCCCAATATACGAAACACTGAAGCTTTCTTT.

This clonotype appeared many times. CDR3 protein: CASSQDRQERFYGYTF. The CDR3 DNA follows: TGTGCCAGCAGCCAAGATCGCCAGGAAAGATTCTATGGCTACACCTTC. The chain uses TRBV3-1 and TRBJ1-2, with D hard to call. V dropped 0 bases and J dropped 4 bases, with 15 bases sitting between them. Germline values: CDR1 LGHDT, CDR2 YNNKEL (reference sequence). The CDR3 loop spans 16 amino acids.

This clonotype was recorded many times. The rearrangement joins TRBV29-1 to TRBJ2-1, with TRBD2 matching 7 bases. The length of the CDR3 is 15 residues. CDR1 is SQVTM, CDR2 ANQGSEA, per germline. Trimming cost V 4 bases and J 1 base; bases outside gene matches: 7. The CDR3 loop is CSVGGGPASYNEQFF. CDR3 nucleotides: TGCAGCGTTGGGGGAGGGCCCGCATCCTACAATGAGCAGTTCTTC.

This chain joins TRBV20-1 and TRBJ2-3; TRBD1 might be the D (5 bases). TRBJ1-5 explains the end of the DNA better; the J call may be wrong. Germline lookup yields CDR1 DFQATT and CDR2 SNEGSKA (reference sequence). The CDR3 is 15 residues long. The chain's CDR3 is CSGSEGKLVPDTQHF. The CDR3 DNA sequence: TGCAGCGGTTCGGAGGGGAAATTGGTCCCAGATACGCAGCATTTT.

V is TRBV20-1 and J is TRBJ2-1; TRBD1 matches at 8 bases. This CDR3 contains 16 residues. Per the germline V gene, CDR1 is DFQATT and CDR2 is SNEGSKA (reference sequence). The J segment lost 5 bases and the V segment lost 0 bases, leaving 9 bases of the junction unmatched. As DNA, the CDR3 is TGCAGTGCTAGAGATCTCGGCAGGGGGCGAGACAATGAGCAGTTCTTC. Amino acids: CSARDLGRGRDNEQFF.

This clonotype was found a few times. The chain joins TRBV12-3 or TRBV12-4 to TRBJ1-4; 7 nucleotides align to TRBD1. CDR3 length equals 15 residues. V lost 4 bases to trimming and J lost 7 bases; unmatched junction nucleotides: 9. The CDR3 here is CASSSSTGTSEKLFF. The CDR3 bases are TGTGCCAGCAGTTCCTCGACAGGGACCTCTGAAAAACTGTTTTTT.

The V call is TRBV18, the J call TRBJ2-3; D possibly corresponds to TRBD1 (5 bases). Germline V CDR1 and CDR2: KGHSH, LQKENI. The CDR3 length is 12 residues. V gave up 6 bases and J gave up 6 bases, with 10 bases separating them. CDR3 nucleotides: TGTGCCAGCTCCGTGACAGTTGATACGCAGTATTTT. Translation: CASSVTVDTQYF.

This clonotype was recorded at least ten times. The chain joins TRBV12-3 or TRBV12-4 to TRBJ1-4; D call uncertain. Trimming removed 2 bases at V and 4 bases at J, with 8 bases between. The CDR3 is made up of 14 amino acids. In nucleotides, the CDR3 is TGTGCCAGCAGTTTAAGAGGTAGTAATGAAAAACTGTTTTTT. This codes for CASSLRGSNEKLFF.